Listed below are T cell receptor beta chains from one sample, sequenced in a study of monozygotic twins with cystic fibrosis. Assay: immunoSEQ multiplex PCR; the TCRdb copy retains only in-frame clones and omits some. In the table there are approximately 28,000 clones, around four fifths of which are singletons. The sequenced sample consisted of blood. These receptors came from a girl aged 2 to 10 with cystic fibrosis. Each CDR3 is given with its conserved first and last residue. Clone size is given for some rows only: seen once, a few or many times, or a class if the clone is expanded.

V: TRBV4-2; J: TRBJ1-2; size: .; CDR3: CASSQAPRDGTYGYTF
V: TRBV5-4; J: TRBJ2-7; size: .; CDR3: CASSVYRTTSYEQYF
V: TRBV2; J: TRBJ1-5; size: .; CDR3: CASTEWGGGNQPQHF
V: TRBV4-1; J: TRBJ2-7; size: .; CDR3: CASSPFVTGFHEQYF
V: TRBV6-1; J: TRBJ2-1; size: .; CDR3: CATVFSRWQGGEQFF
V: TRBV15; J: TRBJ2-7; size: once; CDR3: CATSRGPMGDEQYF
V: TRBV10-2; J: TRBJ2-5; size: .; CDR3: CASSDPQGPQETQYF
V: TRBV2; J: TRBJ1-2; size: .; CDR3: CASSDPGTGNYGYTF
V: TRBV19; J: TRBJ1-2; size: once; CDR3: CASLDRQGEQGYTF
V: TRBV15; J: TRBJ2-7; size: .; CDR3: CATSRDLSGILYEQYF
V: TRBV7-9; J: TRBJ1-1; size: .; CDR3: CAGTSQNTEAFF
V: TRBV28; J: TRBJ2-1; size: .; CDR3: CASSPGLAGVGNEQFF
V: TRBV7-2; J: TRBJ1-1; size: once; CDR3: CASSLGVVTEAFF
V: TRBV18; J: TRBJ1-1; size: .; CDR3: CASSPRTGQGSFF
V: TRBV19; J: TRBJ1-4; size: .; CDR3: CASSMGTPRDEKLFF
V: TRBV6-1; J: TRBJ1-1; size: .; CDR3: CASSANPGPGTEAFF
V: TRBV10-1; J: TRBJ2-7; size: .; CDR3: CASSESITGFGYEQYF
V: TRBV5-4; J: TRBJ2-2; size: .; CDR3: CASSPGLHTGELFF
V: TRBV4-2; J: TRBJ1-2; size: .; CDR3: CASSQEQKGYGYTF
V: TRBV27; J: TRBJ2-1; size: .; CDR3: CASSLSWAGPNYNEQFF
V: TRBV7-2; J: TRBJ1-1; size: once; CDR3: CASSHTGGTEAFF
V: TRBV25-1; J: TRBJ1-3; size: .; CDR3: CASSEYRLSGNTIYF
V: TRBV6-5; J: TRBJ1-2; size: .; CDR3: CASSPSGANYGYTF
V: TRBV28; J: TRBJ2-7; size: few; CDR3: CASSSGSITYEQYF
V: TRBV4-2; J: TRBJ1-3; size: .; CDR3: CASSQDSTVSGNTIYF
V: TRBV15; J: TRBJ1-2; size: .; CDR3: CATSRLPSSGLGGYTF
V: TRBV10-3; J: TRBJ2-5; size: .; CDR3: CAIGVTLQETQYF
V: TRBV6-1; J: TRBJ1-1; size: .; CDR3: CASSEEGGHWNTEAFF
V: TRBV7-3; J: TRBJ2-1; size: .; CDR3: CASSPQKGHPEQFF
V: TRBV30; J: TRBJ2-1; size: once; CDR3: CAWTRLAANNEQFF
V: TRBV5-1; J: TRBJ1-2; size: .; CDR3: CASSFSIGDGYTF
V: TRBV19; J: TRBJ2-3; size: .; CDR3: CASGQGSDTQYF
V: TRBV19; J: TRBJ2-7; size: .; CDR3: CASGDRRGEQYF
V: TRBV5-1; J: TRBJ1-1; size: .; CDR3: CASGGAVDTEAFF
V: TRBV6-5; J: TRBJ2-1; size: .; CDR3: CASNVGLAVYNEQFF
V: TRBV11-2; J: TRBJ2-2; size: .; CDR3: CASSLGQPIANTGELFF
V: TRBV10-1; J: TRBJ2-7; size: .; CDR3: CASSDLQAGTSEKKTSYEQYF
V: TRBV10-3; J: TRBJ1-3; size: .; CDR3: CAISQDRVPGNTIYF
V: TRBV18; J: TRBJ2-7; size: few; CDR3: CASSLTGQRTPYEQYF
V: TRBV6-1; J: TRBJ1-4; size: .; CDR3: CASSEGTTTNEKLFF
V: TRBV9; J: TRBJ1-5; size: .; CDR3: CASSVGGDSRNQPQHF
V: TRBV5-1; J: TRBJ1-2; size: .; CDR3: CASSFDSLANYGYTF
V: TRBV27; J: TRBJ2-1; size: .; CDR3: CASSLRWGEQFF
V: TRBV7-9; J: TRBJ1-1; size: .; CDR3: CASSLKRDSNEAFF
V: TRBV2; J: TRBJ1-5; size: .; CDR3: CASRPRDHSNQPQHF
V: TRBV5-6; J: TRBJ2-7; size: .; CDR3: CASSLWEAGGYEQYF
V: TRBV28; J: TRBJ1-1; size: .; CDR3: CAVQGPNTEAFF
V: TRBV29-1; J: TRBJ1-1; size: .; CDR3: CSVEWGRNTEAFF
V: TRBV2; J: TRBJ1-4; size: .; CDR3: CASSGEQGARANEKLFF
V: TRBV7-2; J: TRBJ2-1; size: once; CDR3: CASSPTGTSTVNEQFF
V: TRBV2; J: TRBJ1-1; size: .; CDR3: CASRGLPEAFF